The 20 T cell receptor beta chains below come from one sample, sequenced in a study of tumor and adjacent non-tumor tissue in lung cancer. TCRbeta libraries were built with three rounds of nested PCR, modified from ARM-PCR. MiXCR, run by TCRdb on the multiplex PCR reads, gives a single entry per CDR3 protein. This sample has some 95,000 distinct CDR3 sequences, with 80% found just once. This sample's RNA came from whole unsorted tissue. The normal lung tissue was taken more than 3 cm from the tumor edge. Input material: distant non-tumor lung tissue. The source is a man aged 55 to 70 with small cell lung cancer.

The chain uses TRBV29-1 and TRBJ2-2, with a tentative D call TRBD2 (5 bases). The CDR3 covers 15 residues. Germline V lookup: CDR1 SQVTM, CDR2 ANQGSEA. CDR3 nucleotides: TGCATCGCTCGACCCTCGGCCGGGGACACCGGGGAGCTGTTTTTT. This encodes CIARPSAGDTGELFF.

This sequence joins TRBV11-2 and TRBJ2-1, with D uncertain. The CDR3 is 14 amino acids. Looked up from germline, CDR1 is SGHAT and CDR2 is FQNNGV. This chain's CDR3 is CVSSLEVGLVEQFF. CDR3 sequence (DNA): TGTGTCAGTAGCTTAGAGGTAGGGTTGGTTGAGCAGTTCTTC.

This clonotype is labeled medium-sized. V and J are TRBV11-1 and TRBJ2-7; 11 bases map to TRBD2. V lost 5 bases and J lost 5; bases outside the gene matches: 14. Germline V gives CDR1 SGHAT, CDR2 FQDESV (reference sequence). The CDR3 extends over 17 amino acids. The CDR3 loop is CASSLPEGSGRADEQYF. CDR3 in DNA: TGTGCCAGCAGCCTCCCAGAAGGTAGCGGGAGGGCCGACGAGCAGTACTTC.

The chain is built from TRBV6-1 and TRBJ2-1, with D possibly being TRBD2 (6 bases). The germline CDR1 and CDR2 sequences are MNHNS and SASEGT. Trimming shortened V by 9 bases and J by 3 bases, and 24 bases separated the two germline ends. The CDR3 contains 17 residues. CDR3 in DNA: TGTGCCAGTAGCGTGCCAAGACTAGTGGGAATCTACAATGAGCAGTTCTTC. It specifies CASSVPRLVGIYNEQFF.

This chain links TRBV7-8 with TRBJ2-3; D not resolved. The CDR3 is made up of 14 amino acids. Germline V lookup: CDR1 SGHVS, CDR2 FQNEAQ. The V end was cut by 5 bases, the J end by 2 bases, with 11 bases between. CDR3 nucleotide sequence: TGTGCCAGCAGCCCCGACTTATCCACAGATACGCAGTATTTT. This codes for CASSPDLSTDTQYF.

Regarding this clonotype: A read error may produce the germline difference seen at one junction end. The rearrangement uses TRBV4-2 and TRBJ2-5, with D possibly being TRBD1 (6 bases). The germline gives CDR1 LGHNA, CDR2 YNFKEQ. CDR3 length: 14 amino acids. The CDR3 DNA reads TGTGCCAACAGCCAGGGGAGCATGCAAGAGACTCAGTACTTC. Translated: CANSQGSMQETQYF.

This clonotype was observed at least ten times. The chain has TRBV28 and TRBJ2-5; D tentatively fits TRBD1 or TRBD2 (6 bases each). V lost 3 bases, J lost 3 bases, and 8 bases lay in between. The V gene's germline CDR1 is MDHEN and CDR2 SYDVKM. CDR3 length equals 13 residues. This CDR3 reads CASSLRGEETQYF. DNA for the CDR3: TGTGCCAGCAGTTTGAGGGGGGAAGAGACCCAGTACTTC.

With regard to this clonotype: The CDR3 does not close with the conserved phenylalanine or tryptophan, likely indicating a read error. The chain recombines TRBV30 with TRBJ2-2; TRBD2 matches at 11 bases. This CDR3 is 14 amino acids long. Looked up from germline, CDR1 is GTSNPN and CDR2 is SVGIG (reference sequence). Trimming removed 6 bases from V and 6 bases from J; junction bases left unmatched: 6. The DNA of the CDR3 is TGTGCCTGTAATAGCGGGAGGGCCGCCGGGGAGCTGTTTTAT. This encodes CACNSGRAAGELFY.

Note on this clonotype: At one end the junction does not follow the germline gene, possibly because of a read error. The rearrangement links TRBV4-1 to TRBJ2-2; a possible D gene is TRBD2 (5 bases). The CDR3 covers 17 residues. The germline V gene has CDR1 MGHRA and CDR2 YSYEKL. CDR3 in amino acids: CASSSRTGRTNTGELLF. CDR3 nucleotide sequence: TGCGCCAGCAGCTCCCGGACTGGCAGGACGAACACCGGGGAGCTGCTTTTT.

About this clonotype: One junction end disagrees with the germline gene, perhaps due to a read error. CDR3 nucleotide sequence: TGCCCTAGTCAGAAGCGGCAGGGCGACAATGAGCAGTTCTTC. It yields the protein CPSQKRQGDNEQFF. The chain carries TRBV11-2 and TRBJ2-1; tentatively, D is TRBD1 or TRBD2 (5 bases each). Germline V CDR1 and CDR2: SGHAT, FQNNGV. There are 14 residues in the CDR3.

As for this clonotype: The junction departs from the called germline gene at one end, perhaps through a read error. The chain carries TRBV14 and TRBJ2-1; 8 bases line up with TRBD2. CDR1 and CDR2 from the germline V gene are SGHDN and FVKESK. The CDR3 spans 16 residues. CDR3 sequence reads: CASSQDLGRALIEQFF. The DNA for the CDR3 is TGTGCTAGCAGCCAAGATCTCGGGAGGGCCCTTATTGAGCAGTTCTTC.

Worth noting for this clonotype: Given a much more abundant clone one base away, this may be a read error. The CDR3 DNA sequence: TGTGCCTGGGGAGGACTGGAGGTTCAGCCCCAGCATTTT. Translating gives CAWGGLEVQPQHF. The V gene is TRBV30, the J gene TRBJ1-5; D remains unclear. Trimming removed 5 bases at V and 6 bases at J, with 14 bases between. CDR1 is GTSNPN and CDR2 is SVGIG in the germline V gene (reference sequence). This CDR3 has 13 residues.

As regards this clonotype: A much larger clone lies one base from this, so it may be a read error. This chain uses TRBV24-1 with TRBJ2-1, with D tentatively TRBD1 (6 bases). This CDR3 contains 13 residues. Germline CDR1 and CDR2: KGHDR and SFDVKD. Trimming removed 5 bases at V and 11 bases at J, with 15 bases between. CDR3 sequence: CATSGQVNDKQFF. The DNA for the CDR3 is TGTGCCACCAGTGGACAGGTAAATGATAAGCAGTTCTTC.

As to this clonotype: This likely comes from a read error, as the CDR3 has no conserved phenylalanine or tryptophan at its end. The chain has TRBV11-2 and TRBJ2-1; perhaps TRBD2 as D (6 bases). The germline CDR1 and CDR2 sequences are SGHAT and FQNNGV. Trimming removed 1 base from V and 7 bases from J, with 20 bases in between. This CDR3 contains 17 residues. CDR3 nucleotide sequence: TGTGCCAGCAGCTTAGTGGGAATGGGAGAGGGGAGGAATGAGCAGTTCTTA. Translated, it gives CASSLVGMGEGRNEQFL.

Points on this clonotype: The junction departs from the called germline gene at one end, perhaps through a read error. DNA of the CDR3: TGCTCTAGCAGCTTGGATCGGGCGGGCCTCAATGATCAGTTCTTC. Amino acids: CSSSLDRAGLNDQFF. This chain connects TRBV5-1 to TRBJ2-1, with D perhaps matching TRBD2 (5 bases). This CDR3 has 15 amino acids. Germline loops: CDR1 SGHRS, CDR2 YFSETQ.

This clonotype was recorded at least ten times. This chain uses TRBV20-1 with TRBJ2-3, with 9 bases that match TRBD2. CDR1 is DFQATT and CDR2 is SNEGSKA in the germline V gene (reference sequence). This CDR3 comprises 16 residues. Trimming removed 1 base from V and 4 bases from J; junction bases left unmatched: 9. The CDR3 DNA is TGCAGTGCTAGAGTCGGTAGCGGGAGAGGTGCAGATACGCAGTATTTT. It encodes CSARVGSGRGADTQYF.

The chain employs TRBV6-5 and TRBJ1-2; 9 bases are a match to TRBD1. CDR1 is MNHEY, CDR2 SVGAGI, per germline. Losses at the gene ends were 10 bases for V and 8 bases for J; bases not matched to a gene: 20. The CDR3 runs to 16 residues. For the CDR3, the DNA is TGTGCCAACACTTCCTACAGGGGGCAGGCCGAGGGGGGCTACACCTTC. Translating it yields CANTSYRGQAEGGYTF.

Comment on this clonotype: One end of the junction does not line up with germline, which may come from a read error. Here the CDR3 reads CSLEAGEVTQYF. DNA of the CDR3: TGCAGCCTTGAAGCGGGAGAAGTGACCCAGTACTTC. The genes are TRBV29-1 and TRBJ2-5; TRBD2 aligns across 8 bases. The CDR3 contains 12 residues. Germline-derived CDR1 and CDR2 are SQVTM and ANQGSEA.

A note on this clonotype: One end of the junction does not line up with germline, which may come from a read error. CDR3 residues: CASSLRHGPTGELFF. DNA for the CDR3: TGTGCCAGCAGTTTACGCCATGGCCCCACCGGGGAACTGTTTTTT. This rearrangement joins TRBV12-3 or TRBV12-4 to TRBJ2-2; perhaps TRBD2 as D (5 bases). The CDR3 consists of 15 residues.

The V and J genes are TRBV18 and TRBJ1-1; TRBD1 might be the D (6 bases). Germline CDR1 reads KGHSH; CDR2 reads LQKENI. This CDR3 contains 17 residues. Trimming shortened V by 6 bases and J by 4 bases, and 24 bases separated the two germline ends. CDR3 DNA sequence: TGTGCCAGCTCCCGCGGAACAGGGCAGGGTCAAAGCACTGAAGCTTTCTTT. The encoded protein is CASSRGTGQGQSTEAFF.